The 20 T cell receptor beta chains listed next were all sequenced from one sample in a study of control samples from healthy donors and cancer patients. This table comes from immunoSEQ multiplex PCR, and its TCRdb copy is limited to in-frame clones, with some not included. The data hold tens of thousands of clones, with roughly 84% observed a single time. Sequenced input: PBMCs. The receptors were sampled from a man in his 70s with lung cancer.

V gene TRBV6-6 combines with J gene TRBJ2-3; 11 positions agree with TRBD2. Per the germline V gene, CDR1 is MNHNY and CDR2 is SVGAGI (reference sequence). V shed 2 bases and J 5 bases; nucleotides not matched to a gene: 6. The CDR3 runs to 16 residues. CDR3 coding DNA: TGTGCCAGCAGTTACACGACTAGCGGGGATAAAGATACGCAGTATTTT. It encodes CASSYTTSGDKDTQYF.

The rearrangement joins TRBV30 to TRBJ1-1; tentative D call: TRBD1 (6 bases). Germline V CDR1 and CDR2: GTSNPN, SVGIG (reference sequence). CDR3 length equals 15 residues. V was trimmed by 3 bases and J by 1 base, leaving 15 bases between them. The CDR3 bases are TGTGCCTGGAGGGGAAGGGGGGTACCGAACACTGAAGCTTTCTTT. It specifies CAWRGRGVPNTEAFF.

V usage is TRBV5-1 and J usage is TRBJ2-2; D gene unclear. Deletions cut 0 bases from V and 1 base from J, with 7 bases between. This CDR3 region has 15 residues. From germline, CDR1 is SGHRS and CDR2 YFSETQ. The CDR3 is CASSLAAGNTGELFF. CDR3 sequence (DNA): TGCGCCAGCAGCTTGGCAGCAGGGAACACCGGGGAGCTGTTTTTT.

The J gene is TRBJ2-1, the V gene TRBV9; 10 bases agree with TRBD2. The CDR3 spans 14 residues. Losses at the gene ends were 4 bases for V and 9 bases for J; bases not matched to a gene: 7. In germline, CDR1 is SGDLS, CDR2 YYNGEE. The chain's CDR3 is CASSKRGGLPEQFF. In DNA, the CDR3 is TGTGCCAGCAGCAAGCGGGGGGGTTTACCTGAGCAGTTCTTC. Looking up the rest from reference TRBV9 and TRBJ2-1 gives the full variable domain: DSGVTQTPKHLITATGQRVTLRCSPRSGDLSVYWYQQSLDQGLQFLIQYYNGEERAKGNILERFSAQQFPDLHSELNLSSLELGDSALYFCASSKRGGLPEQFFGPGTRLTVL.

This rearrangement joins TRBV7-2 to TRBJ1-2; D remains ambiguous. In germline, CDR1 is SGHTA, CDR2 FQGNSA. The V and J ends lost 0 bases and 0 bases respectively, with 8 bases between them. The CDR3 spans 15 residues. The CDR3 loop is CASSLAGSANYGYTF. The DNA of the CDR3 is TGTGCCAGCAGCTTAGCGGGATCCGCTAACTATGGCTACACCTTC.

The chain couples TRBV5-1 to TRBJ2-5, with TRBD2 matching 8 bases. CDR3 length: 16 residues. Germline CDR1 and CDR2: SGHRS and YFSETQ. Trimming cost V 3 bases and J 2 bases; bases outside gene matches: 9. The CDR3 region is CASSWGGLAGQETQYF. DNA of the CDR3: TGCGCCAGCAGCTGGGGGGGGTTAGCGGGGCAAGAGACCCAGTACTTC.

The CDR3 DNA sequence: TGTGCCAGCTCACCACAGCAACAAGGGGACGAGCAGTACTTC. Its translation is CASSPQQQGDEQYF. This chain joins TRBV18 and TRBJ2-7, with a tentative D call TRBD1 (5 bases). This CDR3 has 14 amino acids. Per the germline V gene, CDR1 is KGHSH and CDR2 is LQKENI. V lost 1 base to trimming and J lost 5 bases, with 12 bases between them.

The chain has TRBV5-1 and TRBJ2-7; 8 bases map to TRBD1. Trimming removed 3 bases from V and 7 bases from J; junction bases left unmatched: 9. CDR1 SGHRS and CDR2 YFSETQ come from the germline V gene. The CDR3 is made up of 14 amino acids. This chain's CDR3 is CASSSSTGVVEQYF. The CDR3 region has the DNA TGCGCCAGCAGCTCCTCGACAGGGGTGGTGGAGCAGTACTTC. Filled out from reference TRBV5-1 and TRBJ2-7, the complete variable domain reads KAGVTQTPRYLIKTRGQQVTLSCSPISGHRSVSWYQQTPGQGLQFLFEYFSETQRNKGNFPGRFSGRQFSNSRSEMNVSTLELGDSALYLCASSSSTGVVEQYFGPGTRLTVT.

The chain joins TRBV29-1 to TRBJ1-2, with D unresolved. V gave up 3 bases and J gave up 2 bases, with 7 bases separating them. The CDR3 contains 12 residues. CDR1 and CDR2 (germline): SQVTM, ANQGSEA. The DNA for the CDR3 is TGCAGCGTTGAGGGATTCAACTATGGCTACACCTTC. This sequence encodes CSVEGFNYGYTF.

In its sample, this clone was seen a few times. The rearrangement joins TRBV6-5 to TRBJ1-2, with D unclear. CDR3 length: 14 residues. Germline assignment: CDR1 MNHEY and CDR2 SVGAGI. V was clipped by 8 bases and J by 8 bases, with 21 bases between them. CDR3 bases: TGTGCCAGCCGCAAGCTACGGGGATCCAAAGGCTACACCTTC. This encodes CASRKLRGSKGYTF.

V gene TRBV2 combines with J gene TRBJ2-2; 13 bases align to TRBD2. V was pared by 5 bases and J by 7 bases, with 10 bases of the junction left unmatched. The CDR3 contains 17 residues. Germline CDR1 and CDR2: SNHLY and FYNNEI. CDR3 region: CASSPGTSGAAGGELFF. In DNA, the CDR3 is TGTGCCAGCAGTCCCGGGACTAGCGGGGCGGCGGGCGGGGAGCTGTTTTTT.

The chain employs TRBV27 and TRBJ2-3; D possibly uses TRBD1 or TRBD2 (5 bases each). CDR1 is MNHEY and CDR2 is SMNVEV in the germline V gene (reference sequence). Trimming pared 4 bases from V and 4 bases from J, leaving 18 bases between. The CDR3 has 16 residues. CDR3 bases: TGTGCCAGCAGTTCCCGCCGGGACGTAGCCCCAGATACGCAGTATTTT. Its protein product is CASSSRRDVAPDTQYF.

The V call is TRBV10-1, the J call TRBJ2-5; 10 bases match TRBD1. This CDR3 comprises 15 residues. The germline gives CDR1 WNHNN, CDR2 SYGVQD (reference sequence). V dropped 3 bases and J dropped 5; count of bases not matched to a gene: 6. Written as DNA, the CDR3 is TGCGCCAGCAGTGATTTTGACAGGGGGCTGGAGACCCAGTACTTC. It codes for CASSDFDRGLETQYF.

The chain links TRBV6-5 to TRBJ1-5; D gene unclear. The CDR3 sequence is 13 residues long. In germline, CDR1 is MNHEY, CDR2 SVGAGI. Trimming stripped 6 bases from V and 0 bases from J, with 6 bases between. Here the CDR3 reads CASRLNSNQPQHF. As DNA, the CDR3 is TGTGCCAGCAGATTAAATAGCAATCAGCCCCAGCATTTT.

The chain employs TRBV24-1 and TRBJ2-3, with D possibly matching TRBD2 (6 bases). Germline assignment: CDR1 KGHDR and CDR2 SFDVKD. V gave up 3 bases and J gave up 6 bases, with 18 bases separating them. The CDR3 covers 16 residues. The CDR3 sequence is CATSDTGLSLGDTQYF. DNA for the CDR3: TGTGCCACCAGTGATACGGGACTCTCCTTGGGGGATACGCAGTATTTT.

The chain joins TRBV10-3 to TRBJ2-1; tentative D call: TRBD1 (5 bases). CDR1 and CDR2 (germline): ENHRY, SYGVKD. Trimming shortened V by 3 bases and J by 4 bases, and 19 bases separated the two germline ends. CDR3 length: 17 amino acids. CDR3 region: CAISDTGGRTPYNEQFF. The CDR3 coding sequence is TGTGCCATCAGTGACACCGGTGGACGGACACCTTACAATGAGCAGTTCTTC.

This rearrangement joins TRBV5-6 to TRBJ2-3, with D maybe TRBD1 (6 bases). Between the trimmed V and J ends, which lost 1 base and 1 base, there was a span of 13 bases. The V gene's germline CDR1 is SGHDT and CDR2 YYEEEE. The CDR3 loop spans 16 amino acids. The DNA of the CDR3 is TGTGCCAGCAGCTTGAGTCAGGGGCGGGGCACAGATACGCAGTATTTT. It specifies CASSLSQGRGTDTQYF.

The chain employs TRBV30 and TRBJ1-2, with a weak D call TRBD1 (5 bases). CDR3 length: 13 amino acids. V gave up 5 bases and J gave up 2 bases, with 12 bases separating them. Germline V gives CDR1 GTSNPN, CDR2 SVGIG (reference sequence). CDR3 in amino acids: CAWLRGRNYGYTF. The CDR3 coding sequence is TGTGCCTGGCTCCGGGGCAGAAACTATGGCTACACCTTC.

The chain recombines TRBV3-1 (or the pseudogene TRBV3-2) with TRBJ1-4; unclear D gene. Germline loops: CDR1 LGHDT, CDR2 YNNKEL (reference sequence). The CDR3 has 16 amino acids. Trimming left V 3 bases short and J 0 bases short, with 11 bases between. Written as DNA, the CDR3 is TGTGCCAGCAGCCATGTCGCCGGAGCAACTAATGAAAAACTGTTTTTT. Amino acid sequence: CASSHVAGATNEKLFF.

The V and J genes are TRBV6-5 and TRBJ2-1; TRBD1 might be the D (5 bases). Germline V lookup: CDR1 MNHEY, CDR2 SVGAGI. Trimming removed 9 bases at V and 4 bases at J, with 10 bases between. This CDR3 is 12 amino acids long. CDR3 loop: CASPRVYNEQFF. In nucleotides, the CDR3 is TGTGCCAGTCCCAGGGTTTACAATGAGCAGTTCTTC.